This entry features one T cell receptor (beta chain) sequence. The antigen is not known. Second-dose groups at about 4 or about 12 weeks were pooled. Using immunoSEQ multiplex PCR, the repertoire was profiled, and TCRdb retains in-frame clones only, with some absent. In the table there are 30,000 to 35,000 clones, 75% to 80% of which are singletons. The CDR3 runs to 15 residues. Between the trimmed V and J ends, which lost 3 bases and 0 bases, there was a span of 9 bases. CDR1 LNHDA and CDR2 SQIVND come from the germline V gene (reference sequence). The sample is drawn from a study of T cell responses to AZD1222 COVID-19 vaccine. General study results and limits: Among the donors, most were white British and more were female, and clonal diversity was possibly underestimated. Increased Spike-specific TCR breadth and depth were observed after two AZD1222 doses. Only after the peak T cell response were repertoires sampled.

The chain recombines TRBV19 with TRBJ1-5; tentative D call: TRBD1 (5 bases). The material was peripheral blood, obtained 28 days after the second AZD1222 dose. The receptor comes from an adult who received the AZD1222 COVID-19 vaccine. The CDR3 coding sequence is TGTGCCAGTAGTATCGCAGGGTATAGCAATCAGCCCCAGCATTTT. It is translated as CASSIAGYSNQPQHF.